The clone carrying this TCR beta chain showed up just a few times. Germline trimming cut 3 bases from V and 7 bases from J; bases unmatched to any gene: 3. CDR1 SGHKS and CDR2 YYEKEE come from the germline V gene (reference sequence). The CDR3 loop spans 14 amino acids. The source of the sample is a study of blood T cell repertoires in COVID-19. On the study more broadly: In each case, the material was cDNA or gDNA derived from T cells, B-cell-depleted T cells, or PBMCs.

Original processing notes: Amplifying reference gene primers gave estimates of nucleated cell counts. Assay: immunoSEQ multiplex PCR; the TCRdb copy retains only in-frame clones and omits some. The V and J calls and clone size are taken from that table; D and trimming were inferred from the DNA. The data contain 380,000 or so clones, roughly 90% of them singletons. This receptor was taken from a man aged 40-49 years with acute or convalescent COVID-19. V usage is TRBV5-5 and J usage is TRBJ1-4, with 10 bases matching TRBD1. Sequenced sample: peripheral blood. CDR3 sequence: CASSSRQGAEKLFF. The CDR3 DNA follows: TGTGCCAGCAGCTCACGACAGGGGGCTGAAAAACTGTTTTTT.